Listed below are T cell receptor beta chains from one sample, sequenced in a study of blood T cell repertoires in COVID-19. Sequencing was performed with immunoSEQ multiplex PCR; in TCRdb, only in-frame clones are kept and a portion is missing. Here the sample spans about 59,000 clones, around 90% being singletons. Specimen: peripheral blood. Receptors originate from an elderly man with acute or convalescent COVID-19. CDR3s include the opening cysteine and the closing phenylalanine or tryptophan. A D gene is named only where the DNA matches it firmly. Clone size, where shown, is once, few, many, or a class for clones that have expanded.

V gene	J gene	D gene	clone size	CDR3 protein	CDR3 DNA
TRBV6-1	TRBJ1-5	.	.	CASSEGTVPNQPQHF	TGTGCCAGCAGTGAAGGGACAGTACCCAATCAGCCCCAGCATTTT
TRBV6-5	TRBJ2-7	TRBD1	.	CASTRDSSLYEQYF	TGTGCCAGCACCCGGGACAGTAGTCTATACGAGCAGTACTTC
TRBV7-9	TRBJ2-1	TRBD2	.	CASSSGLAGTEQFF	TGTGCCAGCAGCTCCGGACTAGCGGGTACTGAGCAGTTCTTC
TRBV5-4	TRBJ2-2	.	.	CASSLGGYDTGELFF	TGTGCCAGCAGCTTGGGGGGCTATGACACCGGGGAGCTGTTTTTT
TRBV30	TRBJ2-2	TRBD2	.	CAWSFPGGLFSGELFF	TGTGCCTGGAGTTTTCCGGGGGGGCTCTTTAGCGGGGAGCTGTTTTTT
TRBV3-1/TRBV3-2	TRBJ1-1	.	.	CASSQARFEAFF	TGTGCCAGCAGCCAAGCCCGGTTTGAAGCTTTCTTT
TRBV11-2	TRBJ2-4	.	.	CASSLGGYGDIQYF	TGTGCCAGCAGCTTAGGAGGGTACGGGGACATTCAGTACTTC
TRBV6-5	TRBJ1-1	.	.	CASSYSGAGNTEAFF	TGTGCCAGCAGTTACTCGGGGGCGGGGAACACTGAAGCTTTCTTT
TRBV11-2	TRBJ2-2	TRBD2	.	CASSPGLAGGLSGELFF	TGTGCCAGCAGCCCTGGACTAGCGGGGGGCCTATCCGGGGAGCTGTTTTTT
TRBV2	TRBJ2-1	TRBD2	.	CASSLQIAGGYNEQFF	TGTGCCAGCAGCCTACAAATAGCGGGGGGTTACAATGAGCAGTTCTTC
TRBV7-2	TRBJ2-2	.	once	CASSLDRARAGELFF	TGTGCCAGCAGCTTAGACAGGGCCCGTGCCGGGGAGCTGTTTTTT
TRBV27	TRBJ2-2	TRBD2	.	CASSLVAGVNTGELFF	TGTGCCAGCAGTTTAGTAGCGGGGGTAAACACCGGGGAGCTGTTTTTT
TRBV6-5	TRBJ1-2	TRBD1	.	CASSRQGNYGYTF	TGTGCCAGCAGCAGACAGGGGAACTATGGCTACACCTTC
TRBV24-1	TRBJ2-1	TRBD2	.	CATSSTRLAGDNEQFF	TGTGCCACCAGTTCCACCCGACTAGCGGGGGACAATGAGCAGTTCTTC
TRBV29-1	TRBJ2-1	TRBD2	.	CSVTLAGGALSSYNEQFF	TGCAGCGTTACCTTAGCGGGGGGGGCCCTAAGCTCCTACAATGAGCAGTTCTTC
TRBV10-3	TRBJ1-6	TRBD1	once	CAISETGQGRSPLHF	TGTGCCATCAGCGAAACGGGACAGGGAAGATCACCCCTCCACTTT
TRBV7-3	TRBJ2-1	.	.	CASSLSLGRVNEQFF	TGTGCCAGCAGCTTAAGTCTGGGGCGAGTCAATGAGCAGTTCTTC
TRBV10-3	TRBJ2-3	TRBD2	.	CASKGGGSTDTQYF	TGTGCCAGCAAAGGCGGGGGGAGCACAGATACGCAGTATTTT
TRBV7-9	TRBJ2-3	TRBD2	.	CATGGLAILTDTQYF	TGTGCCACCGGGGGACTAGCGATTCTCACAGATACGCAGTATTTT
TRBV6-1	TRBJ2-7	TRBD2	.	CASSDLGGGGEQYF	TGTGCCAGCAGTGACCTGGGAGGCGGGGGTGAGCAGTACTTC
TRBV24-1	TRBJ1-2	TRBD1	.	CATSDPDRAYGYTF	TGTGCCACCAGTGACCCAGACAGGGCCTATGGCTACACCTTC
TRBV3-1/TRBV3-2	TRBJ2-1	.	.	CASSQISSYNEQFF	TGTGCCAGCAGCCAGATTAGCTCCTACAATGAGCAGTTCTTC
TRBV2	TRBJ2-1	.	.	CASSEMGSSYNEQFF	TGTGCCAGCAGTGAAATGGGGAGCTCCTACAATGAGCAGTTCTTC
TRBV7-9	TRBJ1-1	TRBD1	.	CASSLTGAEAFF	TGTGCCAGCAGCCTGACAGGGGCTGAAGCTTTCTTT
TRBV6-5	TRBJ1-1	TRBD1	.	CASSSPGQGRAEAFF	TGTGCCAGCAGTTCACCTGGACAGGGTCGCGCTGAAGCTTTCTTT
TRBV15	TRBJ1-3	.	.	CATSRGGENTIYF	TGTGCCACCAGCAGAGGGGGGGAAAACACCATATATTTT
TRBV9	TRBJ2-2	.	.	CASSATGIPNTGELFF	TGTGCCAGCAGCGCCACAGGGATTCCAAACACCGGGGAGCTGTTTTTT
TRBV18	TRBJ1-1	.	.	CASSPSPQGKGNTEAFF	TGTGCCAGCTCACCATCCCCTCAGGGGAAGGGAAACACTGAAGCTTTCTTT
TRBV30	TRBJ2-5	.	.	CAWTSSPVGETQYF	TGTGCCTGGACTAGCTCCCCTGTAGGAGAGACCCAGTACTTC
TRBV16	TRBJ1-2	.	.	CASSHPRASANYGYTF	TGTGCCAGCAGCCATCCGCGGGCCTCGGCTAACTATGGCTACACCTTC
TRBV11-2	TRBJ2-2	TRBD2	.	CASSLSGTRTGELFF	TGTGCCAGCAGCTTATCCGGGACTAGGACCGGGGAGCTGTTTTTT
TRBV6-5	TRBJ2-6	.	.	CASSYTVTRGANVLTF	TGTGCCAGCAGTTACACAGTTACGCGTGGGGCCAACGTCCTGACTTTC